This entry is about one TCR beta chain. This entry belongs to a study of blood T cell repertoires in COVID-19. Study information: The study drew acute and convalescent COVID-19 samples from the United States, Italy and Spain. From T cells, B-cell-depleted T cells, or PBMCs came the material, which was cDNA or gDNA.

Assay: immunoSEQ multiplex PCR; the TCRdb copy retains only in-frame clones and omits some. The repertoire holds about 160,000 clones, with approximately 85% as singletons. The clonotype comes from a man aged 60 to 75 with active or convalescent COVID-19. The material sequenced was peripheral blood.

This chain's CDR3 is CATAGGGQNTEAFF. In DNA, the CDR3 is TGTGCCACCGCCGGGGGGGGGCAGAACACTGAAGCTTTCTTT. The chain recombines TRBV24-1 with TRBJ1-1; tentatively, D is TRBD1 (6 bases). CDR3 size: 14 residues. CDR1 is KGHDR, CDR2 SFDVKD, per germline. Trimming took 9 bases from V and 1 from J, leaving 14 bases between them.